These T cell receptor beta chains were read from a single sample in a study of shared clonotypes between healthy human individuals. TCRdb keeps only in-frame clones here, not all; method: immunoSEQ multiplex PCR. This sample has under 850,000 clones; around 77% occur once, and the top ten carry approximately 2%. The sample taken for sequencing was memory CD4+ T cells sorted from blood. The source of these receptors is a woman under 40 in good health. Each CDR3 is given with its conserved first and last residue. D genes are given only for firm matches. Some rows have no size entry. The others give once, few or many, or a class for an expanded clone.

j_gene	v_gene	d_gene	abundance	CDR3aa	CDR3nt
TRBJ1-2	TRBV5-6	.	.	CASSTGRSSYGYTF	TGTGCCAGCAGCACCGGACGGTCATCCTATGGCTACACCTTC
TRBJ1-1	TRBV27	.	.	CASSWKPNTEAFF	TGTGCCAGCAGTTGGAAACCGAACACTGAAGCTTTCTTT
TRBJ2-7	TRBV2	TRBD1	.	CASSLTGTSYEQYF	TGTGCCAGCAGCCTGACAGGGACCTCCTACGAGCAGTACTTC
TRBJ1-3	TRBV5-1	.	.	CASSLDGFSGNTIYF	TGCGCCAGCAGCCTTGACGGATTCTCTGGAAACACCATATATTTT
TRBJ2-3	TRBV29-1	.	.	CSVEVPFAQYF	TGCAGCGTTGAGGTTCCGTTTGCGCAGTATTTT
TRBJ1-6	TRBV14	.	.	CASSQVRNNSPLHF	TGTGCCAGCAGCCAAGTGAGGAATAATTCACCCCTCCACTTT
TRBJ2-1	TRBV7-9	TRBD2	many	CASSGLASWSSYNEQFF	TGTGCCAGCTCGGGACTAGCGTCGTGGAGCTCCTACAATGAGCAGTTCTTC
TRBJ1-2	TRBV14	.	.	CASSQDSQYGYTF	TGTGCCAGCAGCCAAGATTCTCAATATGGCTACACCTTC
TRBJ1-4	TRBV6-6	TRBD1	.	CASSKSSGQGREKLFF	TGTGCCAGCAGTAAATCTTCGGGACAGGGGCGAGAAAAACTGTTTTTT
TRBJ2-1	TRBV7-2	.	.	CASSFTSLDGYNEQFF	TGTGCCAGCAGCTTTACTAGCTTGGATGGTTACAATGAGCAGTTCTTC
TRBJ1-2	TRBV6-5	.	.	CASSYSGQMYGYTF	TGTGCCAGCAGTTACTCAGGGCAGATGTATGGCTACACCTTC
TRBJ2-3	TRBV10-3	TRBD1	few	CAIRKTGTSDTQYF	TGTGCCATCAGAAAGACAGGGACCTCAGATACGCAGTATTTT
TRBJ2-3	TRBV10-1	TRBD2	few	CASSRAGGTDTQYF	TGCGCCAGCAGCAGAGCGGGAGGCACAGATACGCAGTATTTT
TRBJ2-5	TRBV7-9	TRBD2	.	CASSPNAGGQETQYF	TGTGCCAGCAGCCCCAATGCGGGAGGACAAGAGACCCAGTACTTC
TRBJ1-5	TRBV19	TRBD1	.	CASSATGVAFQPQHF	TGTGCCAGTAGTGCGACAGGGGTAGCTTTTCAGCCCCAGCATTTT
TRBJ2-1	TRBV25-1	TRBD1	.	CASGQGTYNEQFF	TGTGCCAGCGGACAGGGAACATACAATGAGCAGTTCTTC
TRBJ2-7	TRBV18	.	.	CASSPLGSTYEQYF	TGTGCCAGCTCACCGCTCGGGTCGACCTACGAGCAGTACTTC
TRBJ1-2	TRBV18	.	.	CASSPTNPADPAGLGYGYTF	TGTGCCAGCTCACCAACCAACCCAGCCGATCCGGCCGGATTGGGCTATGGCTACACCTTC
TRBJ2-5	TRBV5-5	.	.	CASSLSWGFQETQYF	TGTGCCAGCAGCTTGTCTTGGGGTTTCCAAGAGACCCAGTACTTC
TRBJ2-1	TRBV10-1	.	.	CASSESLSRDVYNEQFF	TGCGCCAGCAGTGAGTCGTTATCCCGGGACGTCTACAATGAGCAGTTCTTC
TRBJ1-4	TRBV11-2	.	.	CASSSTRVAEKLFF	TGTGCCAGCAGCTCAACCCGGGTTGCTGAAAAACTGTTTTTT
TRBJ2-7	TRBV6-5	TRBD2	.	CASSPLTSGIYEQYF	TGTGCCAGCAGCCCCCTGACTAGCGGGATTTACGAGCAGTACTTC